This record looks at one TCR beta chain sequence and its context. The CDR3 has 16 residues. The V and J ends lost 1 base and 2 bases, in that order; junction bases with no gene match: 5. Germline V gene lookup returns CDR1 LGHDT and CDR2 YNNKEL (reference sequence). Original data processing: Estimated nucleated cell counts came from reference gene primer amplification. Sequencing was performed with immunoSEQ multiplex PCR; in TCRdb, only in-frame clones are kept and a portion is missing. V and J calls plus clone size are reproduced from that table; the DNA served to infer D and trimming. In the table there are under 200,000 clones, about 89% of which are singletons. The entry originates in a study of blood T cell repertoires in COVID-19. Across the whole study: The United States, Italy and Spain supplied acute and convalescent COVID-19 samples. Sample material is recorded as cDNA or gDNA derived from T cells, B-cell-depleted T cells, or PBMCs.

The specimen sequenced was peripheral blood. This chain uses TRBV3-1 (or the pseudogene TRBV3-2) with TRBJ2-3; 8 bases align to TRBD2. The receptor's source is a middle-aged man with active or convalescent COVID-19. CDR3 DNA: TGTGCCAGCAGCCAAGGCAACGGGGGGGACACAGATACGCAGTATTTT. Its protein is CASSQGNGGDTDTQYF.